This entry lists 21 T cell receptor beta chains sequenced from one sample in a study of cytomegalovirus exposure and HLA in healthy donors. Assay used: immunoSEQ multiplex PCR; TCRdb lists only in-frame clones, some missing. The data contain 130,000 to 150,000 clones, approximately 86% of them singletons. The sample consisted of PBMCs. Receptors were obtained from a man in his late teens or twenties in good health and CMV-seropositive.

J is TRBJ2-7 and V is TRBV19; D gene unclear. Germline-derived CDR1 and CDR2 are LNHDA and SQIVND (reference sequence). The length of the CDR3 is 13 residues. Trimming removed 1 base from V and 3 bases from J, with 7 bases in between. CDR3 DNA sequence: TGTGCCAGTAGTATAGGACTTTACTACGAGCAGTACTTC. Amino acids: CASSIGLYYEQYF.

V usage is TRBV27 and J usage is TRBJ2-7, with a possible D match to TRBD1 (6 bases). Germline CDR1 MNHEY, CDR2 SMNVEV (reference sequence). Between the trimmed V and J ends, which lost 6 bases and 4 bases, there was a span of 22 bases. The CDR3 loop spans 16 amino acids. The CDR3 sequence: CASSPLPGQGTYEQYF. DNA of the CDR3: TGTGCCAGCAGCCCTCTCCCGGGACAAGGGACATACGAGCAGTACTTC.

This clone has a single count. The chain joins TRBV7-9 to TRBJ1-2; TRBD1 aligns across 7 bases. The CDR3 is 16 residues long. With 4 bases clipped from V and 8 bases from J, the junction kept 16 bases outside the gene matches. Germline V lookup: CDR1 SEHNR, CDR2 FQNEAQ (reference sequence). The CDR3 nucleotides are TGTGCCAGCAGCTCGAAAGGACAGGTCGGTTTGGGAGGCTACACCTTC. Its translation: CASSSKGQVGLGGYTF.

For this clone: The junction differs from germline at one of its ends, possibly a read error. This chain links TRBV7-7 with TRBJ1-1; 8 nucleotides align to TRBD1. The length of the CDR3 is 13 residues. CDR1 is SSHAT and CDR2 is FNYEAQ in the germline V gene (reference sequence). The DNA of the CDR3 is TGTGCTAGCAGCCCGTTAGGACAGGGAAGCGCTTTCTTT. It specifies CASSPLGQGSAFF.

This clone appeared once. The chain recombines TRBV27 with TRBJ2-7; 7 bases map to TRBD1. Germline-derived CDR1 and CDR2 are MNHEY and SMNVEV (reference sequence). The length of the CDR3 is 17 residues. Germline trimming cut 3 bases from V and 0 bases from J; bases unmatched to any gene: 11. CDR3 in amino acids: CASSFISGQANSYEQYF. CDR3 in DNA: TGTGCCAGCAGTTTTATTTCCGGACAGGCCAACTCCTACGAGCAGTACTTC.

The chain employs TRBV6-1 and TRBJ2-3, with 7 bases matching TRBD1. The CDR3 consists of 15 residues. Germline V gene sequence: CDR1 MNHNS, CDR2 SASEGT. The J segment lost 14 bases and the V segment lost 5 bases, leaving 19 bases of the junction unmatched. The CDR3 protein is CASSPLTGQGVVLYF. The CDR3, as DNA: TGTGCCAGCAGTCCGTTGACAGGCCAGGGGGTGGTTTTGTATTTT.

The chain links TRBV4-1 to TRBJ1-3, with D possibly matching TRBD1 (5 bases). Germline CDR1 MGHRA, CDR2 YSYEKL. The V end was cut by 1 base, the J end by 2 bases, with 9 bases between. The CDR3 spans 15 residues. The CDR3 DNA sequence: TGCGCCAGCAGCCAAGCTGGCAGGGCTGGAAACACCATATATTTT. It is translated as CASSQAGRAGNTIYF.

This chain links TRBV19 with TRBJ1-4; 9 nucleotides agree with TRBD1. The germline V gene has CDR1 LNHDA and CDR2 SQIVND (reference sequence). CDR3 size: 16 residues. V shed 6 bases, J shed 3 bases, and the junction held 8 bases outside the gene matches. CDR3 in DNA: TGTGCCAGTAGGGGACAGGGATTACCACCTAATGAAAAACTGTTTTTT. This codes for CASRGQGLPPNEKLFF.

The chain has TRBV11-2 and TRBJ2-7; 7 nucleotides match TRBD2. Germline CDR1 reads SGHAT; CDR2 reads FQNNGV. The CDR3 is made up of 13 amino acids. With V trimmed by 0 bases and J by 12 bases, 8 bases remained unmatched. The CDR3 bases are TGTGCCAGCAGCTTAGATTTGGGAGGGGCGCGGTACTTC. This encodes CASSLDLGGARYF.

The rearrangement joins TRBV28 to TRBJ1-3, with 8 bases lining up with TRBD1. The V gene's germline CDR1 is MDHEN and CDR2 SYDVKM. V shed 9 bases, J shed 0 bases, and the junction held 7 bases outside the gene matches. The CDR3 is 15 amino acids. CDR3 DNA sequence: TGTGCCAGTTGCACAGGGGGGATCTCTGGAAACACCATATATTTT. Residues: CASCTGGISGNTIYF. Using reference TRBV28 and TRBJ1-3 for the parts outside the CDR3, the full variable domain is DVKVTQSSRYLVKRTGEKVFLECVQDMDHENMFWYRQDPGLGLRLIYFSYDVKMKEKGDIPEGYSVSREKKERFSLILESASTNQTSMYLCASCTGGISGNTIYFGEGSWLTVV.

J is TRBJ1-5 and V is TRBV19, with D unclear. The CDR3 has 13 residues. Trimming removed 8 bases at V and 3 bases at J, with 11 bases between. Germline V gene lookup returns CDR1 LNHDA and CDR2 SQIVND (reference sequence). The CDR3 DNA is TGTGCCAGTCGTACAGCGATCAATCAGCCCCAGCATTTT. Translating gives CASRTAINQPQHF.

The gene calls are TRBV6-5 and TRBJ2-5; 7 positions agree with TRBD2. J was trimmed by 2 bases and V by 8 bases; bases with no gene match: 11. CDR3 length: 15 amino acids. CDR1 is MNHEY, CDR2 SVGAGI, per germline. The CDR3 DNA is TGTGCCAGCCGTCCTAGCGGTGGGGTTCAAGAGACCCAGTACTTC. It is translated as CASRPSGGVQETQYF.

The CDR3 loop is CAWSVGGGDLTQYF. The CDR3 region has the DNA TGTGCCTGGAGTGTTGGGGGAGGGGACCTGACGCAGTATTTT. V usage is TRBV30 and J usage is TRBJ2-3, with TRBD2 identical over 7 bases. Germline assignment: CDR1 GTSNPN and CDR2 SVGIG (reference sequence). With 0 bases clipped from V and 9 bases from J, the junction kept 9 bases outside the gene matches. The CDR3 sequence is 14 residues long. Full variable domain (remainder filled in from reference TRBV30 and TRBJ2-3): SQTIHQWPATLVQPVGSPLSLECTVEGTSNPNLYWYRQAAGRGLQLLFYSVGIGQISSEVPQNLSASRPQDRQFILSSKKLLLSDSGFYLCAWSVGGGDLTQYFGPGTRLTVL.

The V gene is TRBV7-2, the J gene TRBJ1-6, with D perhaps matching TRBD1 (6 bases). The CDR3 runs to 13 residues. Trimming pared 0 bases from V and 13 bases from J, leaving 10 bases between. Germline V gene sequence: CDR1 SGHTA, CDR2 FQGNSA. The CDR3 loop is CASSLARGAPLHF. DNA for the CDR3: TGTGCCAGCAGCTTAGCGCGGGGGGCTCCCCTCCACTTT. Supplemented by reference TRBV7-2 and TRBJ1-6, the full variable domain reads GAGVSQSPSNKVTEKGKDVELRCDPISGHTALYWYRQSLGQGLEFLIYFQGNSAPDKSGLPSDRFSAERTGGSVSTLTIQRTQQEDSAVYLCASSLARGAPLHFGNGTRLTVT.

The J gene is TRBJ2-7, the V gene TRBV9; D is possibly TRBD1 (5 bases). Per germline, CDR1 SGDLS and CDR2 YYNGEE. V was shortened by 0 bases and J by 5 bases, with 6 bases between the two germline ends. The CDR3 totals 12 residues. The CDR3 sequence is CASSVGGDEQYF. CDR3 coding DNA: TGTGCCAGCAGCGTAGGGGGCGACGAGCAGTACTTC.

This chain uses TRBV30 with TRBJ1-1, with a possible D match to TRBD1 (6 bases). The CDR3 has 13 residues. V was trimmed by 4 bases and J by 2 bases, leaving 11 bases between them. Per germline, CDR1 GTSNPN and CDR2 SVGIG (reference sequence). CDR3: CAWNGQPNTEAFF. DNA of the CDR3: TGTGCCTGGAACGGACAGCCTAACACTGAAGCTTTCTTT. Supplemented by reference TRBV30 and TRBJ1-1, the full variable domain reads SQTIHQWPATLVQPVGSPLSLECTVEGTSNPNLYWYRQAAGRGLQLLFYSVGIGQISSEVPQNLSASRPQDRQFILSSKKLLLSDSGFYLCAWNGQPNTEAFFGQGTRLTVV.

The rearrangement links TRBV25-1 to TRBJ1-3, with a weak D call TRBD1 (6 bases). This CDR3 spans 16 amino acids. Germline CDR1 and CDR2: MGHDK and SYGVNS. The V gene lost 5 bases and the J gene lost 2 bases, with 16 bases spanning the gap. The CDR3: CASSKGTTLPGNTIYF. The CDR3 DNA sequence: TGTGCCAGCAGTAAGGGGACAACTCTTCCTGGAAACACCATATATTTT.

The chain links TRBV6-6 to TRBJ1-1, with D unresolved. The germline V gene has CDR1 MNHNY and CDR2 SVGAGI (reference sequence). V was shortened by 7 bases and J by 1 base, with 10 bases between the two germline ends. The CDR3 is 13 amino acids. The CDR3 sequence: CASILRGNTEAFF. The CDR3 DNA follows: TGTGCCAGCATCCTTCGAGGGAACACTGAAGCTTTCTTT.

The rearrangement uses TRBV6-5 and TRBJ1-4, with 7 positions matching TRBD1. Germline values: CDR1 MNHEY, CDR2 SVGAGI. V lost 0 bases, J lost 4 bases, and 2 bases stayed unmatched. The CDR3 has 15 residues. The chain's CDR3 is CASSYSGQLNEKLFF. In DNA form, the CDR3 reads TGTGCCAGCAGTTACTCGGGACAGCTTAATGAAAAACTGTTTTTT.

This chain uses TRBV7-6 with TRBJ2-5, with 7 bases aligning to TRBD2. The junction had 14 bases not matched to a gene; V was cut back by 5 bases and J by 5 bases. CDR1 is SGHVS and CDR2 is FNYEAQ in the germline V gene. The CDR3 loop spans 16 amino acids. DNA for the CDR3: TGTGCCAGCAGCAAACGGGGCGGGCTAGCGGAGGAGACCCAGTACTTC. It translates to CASSKRGGLAEETQYF.

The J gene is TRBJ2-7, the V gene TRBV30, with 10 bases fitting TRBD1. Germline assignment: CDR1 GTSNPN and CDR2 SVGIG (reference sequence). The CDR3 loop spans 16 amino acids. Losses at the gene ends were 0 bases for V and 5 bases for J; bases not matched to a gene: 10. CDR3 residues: CAWSVKPGQGRDEQYF. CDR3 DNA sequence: TGTGCCTGGAGTGTCAAACCGGGACAGGGGAGGGACGAGCAGTACTTC.